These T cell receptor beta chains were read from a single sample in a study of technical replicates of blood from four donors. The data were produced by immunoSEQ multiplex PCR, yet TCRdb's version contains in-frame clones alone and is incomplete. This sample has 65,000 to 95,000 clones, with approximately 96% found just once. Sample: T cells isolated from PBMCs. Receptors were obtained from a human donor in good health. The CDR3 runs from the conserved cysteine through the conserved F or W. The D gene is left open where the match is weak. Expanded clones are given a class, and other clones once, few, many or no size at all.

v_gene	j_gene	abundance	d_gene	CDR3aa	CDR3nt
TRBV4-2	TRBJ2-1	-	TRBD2	CASSQMKEGGRAREQFF	TGTGCCAGCAGCCAAATGAAAGAGGGCGGGAGGGCCCGAGAGCAGTTCTTC
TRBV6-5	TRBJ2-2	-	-	CASRGTSNTGELFF	TGTGCCAGCCGCGGGACTTCCAACACCGGGGAGCTGTTTTTT
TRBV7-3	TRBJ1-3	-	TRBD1	CASSLIGGGNGNTIYF	TGTGCCAGCAGCTTAATTGGAGGGGGCAACGGAAACACCATATATTTT
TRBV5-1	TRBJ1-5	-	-	CASSLDSGSEQPQHF	TGCGCCAGCAGCTTGGATTCGGGTTCCGAACAGCCCCAGCATTTT
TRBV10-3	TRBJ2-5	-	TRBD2	CAISGSGRLTKTQYF	TGTGCCATCAGTGGTAGCGGGAGGCTAACAAAGACCCAGTACTTC
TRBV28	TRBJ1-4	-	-	CASRWGRGEKLFF	TGTGCCAGCAGATGGGGCAGGGGTGAAAAACTGTTTTTT
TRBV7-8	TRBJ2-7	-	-	CASSAKLSYEQYF	TGTGCCAGCAGTGCGAAGTTGTCCTACGAGCAGTACTTC
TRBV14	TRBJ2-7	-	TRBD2	CASSQWYGSGTSGEQYF	TGTGCCAGCAGCCAGTGGTATGGTAGCGGGACCTCGGGGGAGCAGTACTTC
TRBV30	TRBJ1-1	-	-	CAWSVGAEAFF	TGTGCCTGGAGTGTGGGGGCCGAAGCTTTCTTT
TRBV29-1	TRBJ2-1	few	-	CSVEDPTGLNEQFF	TGCAGCGTTGAAGACCCCACGGGACTCAATGAGCAGTTCTTC
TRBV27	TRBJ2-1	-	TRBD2	CASSPGLALYNEQFF	TGTGCCAGCAGTCCCGGACTAGCGCTCTACAATGAGCAGTTCTTC
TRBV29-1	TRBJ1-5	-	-	CSVADTLNQPQHF	TGCAGCGTTGCGGACACTCTTAATCAGCCCCAGCATTTT
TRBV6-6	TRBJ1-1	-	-	CASKHGGGTEAFF	TGTGCCAGCAAACACGGGGGGGGCACTGAAGCTTTCTTT
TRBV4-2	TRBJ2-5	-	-	CASSQGSSGETQYF	TGTGCCAGCAGCCAAGGGTCTTCAGGAGAGACCCAGTACTTC
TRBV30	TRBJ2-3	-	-	CAWENGDTQYF	TGTGCCTGGGAGAACGGAGATACGCAGTATTTT
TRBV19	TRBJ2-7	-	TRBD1	CASSIVPGGTYEQYF	TGTGCCAGTAGTATCGTCCCAGGGGGTACTTACGAGCAGTACTTC
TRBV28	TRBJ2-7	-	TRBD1	CASSFQDRVYEQYF	TGTGCCAGCAGTTTCCAGGACAGGGTCTACGAGCAGTACTTC
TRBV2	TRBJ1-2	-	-	CASSEGREDGYTF	TGTGCCAGCAGTGAAGGCAGGGAGGACGGCTACACCTTC
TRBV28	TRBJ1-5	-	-	CASSSQEYSNQPQHF	TGTGCCAGCAGTTCCCAGGAATATAGCAATCAGCCCCAGCATTTT
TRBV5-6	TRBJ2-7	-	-	CASSPKRDTYEQYF	TGTGCCAGCAGCCCGAAGCGGGACACCTACGAGCAGTACTTC
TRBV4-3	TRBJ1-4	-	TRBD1	CASSQDRGLYEKLFF	TGCGCCAGCAGCCAGGACAGGGGATTATATGAAAAACTGTTTTTT
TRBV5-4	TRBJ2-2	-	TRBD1	CASSRSAGGFNRELFF	TGTGCCAGCAGCCGCAGCGCAGGGGGCTTCAACCGGGAGCTGTTTTTT
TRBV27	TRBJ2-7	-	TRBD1	CASSLSSGQGHEQYF	TGTGCCAGCAGTTTAAGCTCTGGACAGGGACACGAGCAGTACTTC
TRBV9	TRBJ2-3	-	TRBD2	CASSPRLAGNADTQYF	TGTGCCAGCAGCCCCCGACTAGCGGGCAATGCAGATACGCAGTATTTT
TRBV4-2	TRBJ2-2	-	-	CASSLRGGELFF	TGTGCCAGCAGCCTCAGGGGCGGGGAGCTGTTTTTT
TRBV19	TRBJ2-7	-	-	CASRFVGDSILGEQYF	TGTGCCAGTAGGTTCGTGGGGGACTCCATCCTCGGCGAGCAGTACTTC
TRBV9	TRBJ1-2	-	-	CASSVAAQALNYGYTF	TGTGCCAGCAGCGTAGCTGCGCAGGCTCTTAACTATGGCTACACCTTC
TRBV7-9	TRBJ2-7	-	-	CASSAGTYEQYF	TGTGCCAGCAGCGCTGGGACTTACGAGCAGTACTTC
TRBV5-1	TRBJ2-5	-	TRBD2	CASSRGPESSGGDGTQYF	TGCGCCAGCAGCCGGGGACCTGAAAGTAGCGGGGGGGACGGGACCCAGTACTTC
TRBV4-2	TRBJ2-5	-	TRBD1	CASSQGDSQETQYF	TGTGCCAGCAGCCAGGGGGACAGCCAAGAGACCCAGTACTTC
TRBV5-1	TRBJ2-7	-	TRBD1	CASGISGQSYEQYF	TGCGCCAGCGGGATATCGGGACAGTCCTACGAGCAGTACTTC
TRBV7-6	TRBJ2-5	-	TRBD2	CASSFVTSGRETQYF	TGTGCCAGCAGCTTTGTGACTAGCGGGAGAGAGACCCAGTACTTC
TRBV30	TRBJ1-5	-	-	CAWSESVLDRWQPQHF	TGTGCCTGGAGTGAGTCGGTACTAGACCGTTGGCAGCCCCAGCATTTT
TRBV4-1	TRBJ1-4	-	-	CASSSTRAFTEKLFF	TGCGCCAGCAGCTCCACTCGAGCCTTTACTGAAAAACTGTTTTTT
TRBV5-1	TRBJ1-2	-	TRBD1	CASSVDRAGGEGYTF	TGCGCCAGCAGCGTTGACAGGGCAGGAGGGGAGGGCTACACCTTC
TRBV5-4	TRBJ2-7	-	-	CASSSGSSSYEQYF	TGTGCCAGCAGCAGTGGGTCTAGCTCCTACGAGCAGTACTTC
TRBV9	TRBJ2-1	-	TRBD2	CASSAGLSSSYNEQFF	TGTGCCAGCAGCGCGGGACTATCGAGCTCCTACAATGAGCAGTTCTTC
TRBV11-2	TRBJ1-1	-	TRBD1	CASSSSHRGETEAFF	TGTGCCAGCAGCTCCTCCCACAGGGGGGAAACTGAAGCTTTCTTT
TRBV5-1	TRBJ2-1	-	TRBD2	CASSLGTSGRGNEQFF	TGCGCCAGCAGCTTGGGTACTAGCGGGAGGGGCAATGAGCAGTTCTTC
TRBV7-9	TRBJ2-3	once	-	CASFPGAGLDTQYF	TGTGCCAGCTTCCCAGGGGCAGGGTTAGATACGCAGTATTTT
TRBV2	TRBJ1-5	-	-	CASSEALWGGNQPQHF	TGTGCCAGCAGTGAAGCGCTTTGGGGGGGCAATCAGCCCCAGCATTTT
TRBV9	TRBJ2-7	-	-	CASSVESAHEQYF	TGTGCCAGCAGCGTAGAGTCAGCGCACGAGCAGTACTTC
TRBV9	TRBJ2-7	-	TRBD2	CASSVASSGLSYEQYF	TGTGCCAGCAGCGTAGCTTCTAGCGGGCTATCCTACGAGCAGTACTTC
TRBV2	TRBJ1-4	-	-	CASSDGYRVEKLFF	TGTGCCAGCAGTGACGGGTATCGGGTTGAAAAACTGTTTTTT
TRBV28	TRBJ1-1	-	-	CASSFVGGTENTEAFF	TGTGCCAGCAGTTTCGTGGGGGGTACAGAAAACACTGAAGCTTTCTTT
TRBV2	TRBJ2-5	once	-	CASTQEGETQYF	TGTGCCAGCACGCAGGAGGGGGAGACCCAGTACTTC
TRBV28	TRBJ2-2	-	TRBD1	CATQEEGQGKPGELFF	TGTGCCACCCAAGAAGAGGGACAGGGGAAACCCGGGGAGCTGTTTTTT
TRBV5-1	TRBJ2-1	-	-	CASSLFESEQFF	TGCGCCAGCAGCTTGTTTGAGTCGGAGCAGTTCTTC
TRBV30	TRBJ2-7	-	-	CAWSGDRRPLYEQYF	TGTGCCTGGAGTGGAGACAGGCGGCCTCTTTACGAGCAGTACTTC
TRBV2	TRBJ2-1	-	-	CASSVGSSHNEQFF	TGTGCCAGCAGTGTAGGATCTAGCCACAATGAGCAGTTCTTC
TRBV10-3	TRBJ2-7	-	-	CAISTGNEQYF	TGTGCCATCAGTACAGGTAACGAGCAGTACTTC
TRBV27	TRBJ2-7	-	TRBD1	CASSPQDRNGYEQYF	TGTGCCAGCAGTCCCCAGGACAGGAACGGTTACGAGCAGTACTTC
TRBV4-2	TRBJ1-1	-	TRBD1	CASSQGQGASAFF	TGTGCCAGCAGCCAAGGACAGGGGGCTTCAGCTTTCTTT